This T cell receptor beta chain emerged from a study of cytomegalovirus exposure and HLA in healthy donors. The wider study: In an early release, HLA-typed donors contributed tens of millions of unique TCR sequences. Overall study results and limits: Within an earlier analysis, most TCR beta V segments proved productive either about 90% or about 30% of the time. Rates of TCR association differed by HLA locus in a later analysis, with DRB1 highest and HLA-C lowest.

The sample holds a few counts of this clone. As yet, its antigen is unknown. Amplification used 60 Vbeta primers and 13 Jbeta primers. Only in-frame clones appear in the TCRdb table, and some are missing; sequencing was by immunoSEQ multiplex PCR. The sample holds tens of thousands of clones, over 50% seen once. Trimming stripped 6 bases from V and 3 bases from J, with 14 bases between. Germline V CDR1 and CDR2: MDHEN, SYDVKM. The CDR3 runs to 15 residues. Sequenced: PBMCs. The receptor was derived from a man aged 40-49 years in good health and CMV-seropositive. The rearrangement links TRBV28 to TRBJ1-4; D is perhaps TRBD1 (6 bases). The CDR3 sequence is CASRHQGGANEKLFF. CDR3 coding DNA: TGTGCCAGCAGACACCAAGGGGGGGCTAATGAAAAACTGTTTTTT.